This is a list of T cell receptor beta chains from one sample in a study of blood T cells in healthy people across ages. MiXCR, applied by TCRdb to the 5' RACE reads, yields one record per CDR3 protein. The table shows hundreds of thousands of distinct CDR3 sequences, with just under 25% occurring only once. This same sample was also taken into another study, of T cells of mothers and their children.

The sample was blood. The receptors derive from a boy younger than 18 in good health. The CDR3 runs from the conserved cysteine through the conserved F or W. D genes are given only for firm matches. Clone size is shown for a subset of rows, as once, few, many or a class of expanded clone.

TRBV12-3/TRBV12-4	NA	NA	TRBJ2-7	TGTGCCAGCAGTACATCGCCGGCGGAGCAGTACTTC	CASSTSPAEQYF
TRBV29-1	NA	few	TRBJ2-1	TGCAGCGCTGCCTCGATGACCTTTAGCAACAATGAGCAGTTCTTC	CSAASMTFSNNEQFF
TRBV20-1	NA	few	TRBJ1-4	TGCAGTGCTAGGAAGCCCGGGGGTGAAAAACTGTTTTTT	CSARKPGGEKLFF
TRBV20-1	NA	few	TRBJ1-5	TGCAGTGCTAGACCCCCCTACAGGGAGAAGGAGAATCAGCCCCAGCATTTT	CSARPPYREKENQPQHF
TRBV11-3	TRBD1	few	TRBJ1-1	TGTGCCAGCAGCGCAGGGGGTCTGGGCACTGAAGCTTTCTTT	CASSAGGLGTEAFF
TRBV5-1	NA	NA	TRBJ2-3	TGCGCCAGCAGTTTGGGTGTCCGAAGCACAGATACGCAGTATTTT	CASSLGVRSTDTQYF
TRBV28	NA	few	TRBJ2-5	TGTGCCAGCAGAGCGGCGGCACAAGAGACCCAGTACTTC	CASRAAAQETQYF
TRBV4-3	NA	few	TRBJ1-4	TGCGCCAGCAGCCAAGATATCTCGGAATATGAAAAACTGTTTTTT	CASSQDISEYEKLFF
TRBV29-1	NA	many	TRBJ2-3	TGCAGCGTTGTAGGGGGGGGCACAGATACGCAGTATTTT	CSVVGGGTDTQYF
TRBV11-2	NA	NA	TRBJ2-1	TGTGCCAGCAGCCCCTTCCCCTCGAGAAGAAATGAGCAGTTCTTC	CASSPFPSRRNEQFF
TRBV15	NA	NA	TRBJ1-6	TGTGCCACCAGCAGAGTGCCAGGGGAGGATTCACCCCTCCACTTT	CATSRVPGEDSPLHF
TRBV7-9	NA	NA	TRBJ1-3	TGTGCCAGCAGATCGACCCCTAGGGGCTCTGGAAACACCATATATTTT	CASRSTPRGSGNTIYF
TRBV20-1	TRBD2	NA	TRBJ2-7	TGCAGTGCTAGAGCACTAGCGGGAGATAGGGACGAGCAGTACTTC	CSARALAGDRDEQYF
TRBV18	NA	few	TRBJ1-4	TGTGCCAGCTCACCAACGGACCAACTTGAAAAACTGTTTTTT	CASSPTDQLEKLFF
TRBV6-1	TRBD1	NA	TRBJ2-2	TGTGCCAGCAGTGAAGGACAGGGGGCGAAATCCGGGGAGCTGTTTTTT	CASSEGQGAKSGELFF
TRBV5-1	NA	few	TRBJ2-6	TGCGCCAGCAGCTTCGACCAGACACTTTACTCTGGGGCCAACGTCCTGACTTTC	CASSFDQTLYSGANVLTF
TRBV5-4	TRBD2	few	TRBJ2-3	TGTGCCAGCAGCTTGGACGCGGGGGTTGTCGATACGCAGTATTTT	CASSLDAGVVDTQYF
TRBV29-1	NA	NA	TRBJ2-1	TGCAGCATTCAGGACTACAATGAGCAGCTCTTC	CSIQDYNEQLF
TRBV7-2	TRBD2	NA	TRBJ2-1	TGTGCCAGCAGCTTAGGAGCGGGATGGAACAATGAGCAGTTCTTC	CASSLGAGWNNEQFF
TRBV3-1	NA	NA	TRBJ1-1	TGTGCCAGCAGCCCATCTGGGGGGACGAACACTGAAGCTTTCTTT	CASSPSGGTNTEAFF
TRBV9	NA	few	TRBJ2-7	TGTGCCAGCAGCGTAGATACAGGCAGGGGCTACGAGCAGTACTTC	CASSVDTGRGYEQYF
TRBV6-2/TRBV6-3	NA	few	TRBJ2-1	TGTGCCAGCAGTTTAAGGGCAGACTACAATGAGCAGTTCTTC	CASSLRADYNEQFF
TRBV29-1	NA	NA	TRBJ2-1	TGCAGCGTTGAAGGGGGGCTAGCGTCAGCTTCGCAGTTCTTC	CSVEGGLASASQFF
TRBV12-5	TRBD1	few	TRBJ2-7	TGTGCTAGTGGTTTGGAGTACAGGGGGGCCGTATTC	CASGLEYRGAVF
TRBV12-3/TRBV12-4	NA	few	TRBJ2-1	TGTGCCAGCAGTTTAAGTAGCGGCTCCTACAATGAGCAGTTCTTC	CASSLSSGSYNEQFF
TRBV12-3/TRBV12-4	NA	few	TRBJ2-2	TGTGTGTCTGGAGCGAACACCGGGGAGCTGTTTTTT	CVSGANTGELFF
TRBV6-6	NA	few	TRBJ2-7	TGTGCCAGCAGGATCGGACTTCCCTACGAGCAGTACTTC	CASRIGLPYEQYF
TRBV2	NA	few	TRBJ1-2	TGTGCCAGCAGTGAGGGGCCTAACTATGGCTACACCTTC	CASSEGPNYGYTF
TRBV29-1	NA	few	TRBJ1-4	TGCAGCGTTGCACAGGGAGGGCCAAATGAAAAACTGTTTTTT	CSVAQGGPNEKLFF
TRBV7-8	NA	NA	TRBJ1-5	TGTGCCAGCAGCTTAACGACCGATTATAGCAATCAGCCCCAGCATTTT	CASSLTTDYSNQPQHF
TRBV5-6	NA	NA	TRBJ2-7	TGTGCCAGCAGTTCTGGGACCACACAGTACGAGCAGTACTTC	CASSSGTTQYEQYF
TRBV12-3/TRBV12-4	NA	few	TRBJ2-7	TGTGCCAGCAGTTTAGCACCGGGAGCCTACGAGCAGTACTTC	CASSLAPGAYEQYF
TRBV2	NA	NA	TRBJ2-3	TGTGCCAGCAGTGGGGAGAGTGGCACAGATACGCAGTATTTT	CASSGESGTDTQYF
TRBV3-1	TRBD2	NA	TRBJ2-5	TGTGCCAGCAGCCAAAGAGGGCCTAGCGGACGGTCGGAGACCCAGTACTTC	CASSQRGPSGRSETQYF
TRBV5-1	NA	few	TRBJ2-3	TGCGCCAGCAGCTTGACCAGGGGCGTCACAGATACGCAGTATTTT	CASSLTRGVTDTQYF
TRBV29-1	NA	NA	TRBJ2-5	TGCAGCGACCAACGTGAGACCCAGTACTTC	CSDQRETQYF
TRBV27	TRBD1	NA	TRBJ2-4	TGTGCCAGCAGTTCCCGAAGGCAGGGGGATGGGGGTAACATTCAGTACTTC	CASSSRRQGDGGNIQYF
TRBV11-2	NA	few	TRBJ1-2	TGTGCCAGCAGCTTAGCGCTTCGCTATGGCTACACCTTC	CASSLALRYGYTF
TRBV12-3/TRBV12-4	NA	few	TRBJ2-1	TGTGCCAGCAGCCGAACTAAATCCTCTACAATGAGGCAGTTCTTC	CASSRTKSSTMRQFF
TRBV5-1	TRBD2	few	TRBJ2-3	TGCGCCAGCAGCGGCGGGACTAGGAGAGATACGCAGTATTTT	CASSGGTRRDTQYF
TRBV27	TRBD1	NA	TRBJ1-2	TGTGCCAGCAGTTCCAACAACAGGGGGCCCAACTATGGCTCCACCTTC	CASSSNNRGPNYGSTF
TRBV5-1	TRBD1	once	TRBJ2-1	TGCGCCAGCAGCTGGGTGGGACAGGGTGATGAGCAGTTCTTC	CASSWVGQGDEQFF
TRBV10-3	TRBD1	NA	TRBJ2-1	TGTGCCATCAAATCGACAGGGGGGTACAATGAGCAGTTCTTC	CAIKSTGGYNEQFF
TRBV6-5	NA	few	TRBJ1-4	TGTGCCAGCAGGGACCTGGCAACTAATGAAAAACTGTTTTTT	CASRDLATNEKLFF
TRBV28	TRBD1	NA	TRBJ1-1	TGTGCCAGCATCACCCGGGACAGGGGTAGAGCTTTCTTT	CASITRDRGRAFF
TRBV7-9	NA	NA	TRBJ2-5	TGTGCCAGCAGCTCCCGGGCGCAGGGGCTGGGCGAGACCCAGTACTTC	CASSSRAQGLGETQYF